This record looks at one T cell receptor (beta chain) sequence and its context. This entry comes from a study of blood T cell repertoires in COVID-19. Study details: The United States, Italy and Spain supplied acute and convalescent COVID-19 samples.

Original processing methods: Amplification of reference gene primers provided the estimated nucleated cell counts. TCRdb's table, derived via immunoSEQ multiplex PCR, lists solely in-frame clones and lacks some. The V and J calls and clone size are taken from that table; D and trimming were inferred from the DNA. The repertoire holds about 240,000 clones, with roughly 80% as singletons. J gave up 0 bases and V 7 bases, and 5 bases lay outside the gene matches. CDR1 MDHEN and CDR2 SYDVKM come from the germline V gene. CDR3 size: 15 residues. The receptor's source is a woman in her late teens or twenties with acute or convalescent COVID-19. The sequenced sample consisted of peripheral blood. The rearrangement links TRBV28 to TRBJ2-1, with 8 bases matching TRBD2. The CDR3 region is CASTRREDSYNEQFF. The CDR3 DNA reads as TGTGCCAGCACTCGGCGGGAGGACTCCTACAATGAGCAGTTCTTC.